These T cell receptor beta chains were read from a single sample in a study of T cells in Graves' hyperthyroidism and ophthalmopathy. One entry per CDR3 protein, called by TCRdb with MiXCR from the multiplex PCR reads. Here the sample spans about 420,000 distinct CDR3 sequences, approximately 14% being singletons. Specimen: blood. The receptors originated from a woman under 30 with Graves' hyperthyroidism. Both conserved end residues are part of each CDR3. D genes are given only for firm matches. Expanded clones get a size class; other rows say once, few or many, or leave the size out.

cdr3_nt | cdr3_aa | v_call | d_call | j_call | clone_size
TGTGCCATCAGTGAGCTAGCGGATCTCCAAGAGACCCAGTACTTC | CAISELADLQETQYF | TRBV10-3 | TRBD2 | TRBJ2-5 | many
TGTGCCAGCAGTTACTCGACGGGGGGGGGGAACAATGAGCAGTTCTTC | CASSYSTGGGNNEQFF | TRBV6-6 | TRBD2 | TRBJ2-1 | many
TGTGCCAGCCTCCCTCGTATTGGCAATCAGCCCCAGCATTTT | CASLPRIGNQPQHF | TRBV28 | - | TRBJ1-5 | many
TGTGCCATCAGTGAGTCCTTACCCTACTATGGCTACACCTTC | CAISESLPYYGYTF | TRBV10-3 | - | TRBJ1-2 | many
TGTGCCAGCAGTGACGGAGCTAGCGGGGGGGCCCGGGAGCAGTTCTTC | CASSDGASGGAREQFF | TRBV2 | TRBD2 | TRBJ2-1 | many
TGCAGTGCTAGAGACCATGTACCGGGACAGGGTGGCAAAAACATTCAGTACTTC | CSARDHVPGQGGKNIQYF | TRBV20-1 | TRBD1 | TRBJ2-4 | many
TGTGCCATCACCCAGGACCCCTTCGGTGGAAACACCATATATTTT | CAITQDPFGGNTIYF | TRBV10-3 | - | TRBJ1-3 | many
TGCGCCAGCAGCTATATCCCGGGACTCTACACCGGGGAGCTGTTTTTT | CASSYIPGLYTGELFF | TRBV5-1 | - | TRBJ2-2 | many
TGTGCCAGCAGCTGGGAGTTGGGACAGGGGTCGGGGGATGCAAACTACGAGCAGTACTTC | CASSWELGQGSGDANYEQYF | TRBV7-3 | TRBD1 | TRBJ2-7 | once
TGTGCCAGCAGTGAAACTAGCGGGGGGGGAACCAAAAACATTCAGTACTTC | CASSETSGGGTKNIQYF | TRBV2 | TRBD2 | TRBJ2-4 | few
TGTGCCAGCAGCTTGGCTGGGACAGGGGGAATCTACGAGCAGTACTTC | CASSLAGTGGIYEQYF | TRBV11-2 | TRBD1 | TRBJ2-7 | many
TGCAGTGCTTTGACAGGGGGACACACAGATACGCAGTATTTT | CSALTGGHTDTQYF | TRBV20-1 | TRBD1 | TRBJ2-3 | many
TGTGCCAGCAGTGAAGCGCTGGGGGCTTGGTACGAGCAGTACTTC | CASSEALGAWYEQYF | TRBV6-1 | - | TRBJ2-7 | many
TGTGCCAGCAGCATGGGACAGGGGGGGATGCCCCAGCATTTT | CASSMGQGGMPQHF | TRBV6-1 | TRBD1 | TRBJ1-5 | many
TGCAGTGCTAGAGGGGGGACCGGGGAGACCCAGTACTTC | CSARGGTGETQYF | TRBV20-1 | - | TRBJ2-5 | -
TGCAGCGTAGACCGGGGACAGGGGAGCTCCTACGAGCAGTACTTC | CSVDRGQGSSYEQYF | TRBV29-1 | TRBD1 | TRBJ2-7 | many
TGTGCCAGCTCCGACTTATACAATGAGCAGTTCTTC | CASSDLYNEQFF | TRBV7-9 | - | TRBJ2-1 | many
TGTGCCAGCAGTTTCCGCCGGGACTCACACAATGAGCAGTTCTTC | CASSFRRDSHNEQFF | TRBV12-3/TRBV12-4 | - | TRBJ2-1 | once
TGTGCCAGCAGCCGAAGGACTAGCGGGGTACAAGAGACCCAGTACTTC | CASSRRTSGVQETQYF | TRBV3-1 | TRBD2 | TRBJ2-5 | many
TGTGCCAGCAGTCTAATAGATCCGGGGGAAGGCACTGAAGCTTTCTTT | CASSLIDPGEGTEAFF | TRBV27 | - | TRBJ1-1 | -
TGTGCCAGCTCAGGAGGGACCCACACTGAAGCTTTCTTT | CASSGGTHTEAFF | TRBV2 | - | TRBJ1-1 | many
TGTGCCAGCAGTTTATGGGGGGACGGTAGCAATCAGCCCCAGCATTTT | CASSLWGDGSNQPQHF | TRBV28 | - | TRBJ1-5 | many
TGCGCCAGCAGCTTGGACCCCCTCCCCCGCGAGCAGTACTTC | CASSLDPLPREQYF | TRBV5-1 | - | TRBJ2-7 | many
TGTGCCAGCAGTGACGACTTTTTAGCCAAAAACATTCAGTACTTC | CASSDDFLAKNIQYF | TRBV6-2/TRBV6-3 | - | TRBJ2-4 | -
TGTGCCAGCAGTTCCTACCCCGGCGCGGACAGGAGAGAGGATGGCTACACCTTC | CASSSYPGADRREDGYTF | TRBV6-2/TRBV6-3 | TRBD1 | TRBJ1-2 | many
TGTGCCAGCAGCCAAGCATGGGAGAGAACTGAAGCTTTCTTT | CASSQAWERTEAFF | TRBV3-1 | - | TRBJ1-1 | many
TGTGCCAGCAGTGCGCCGGGACAGGGGGCGGGGGAGCAGTACTTC | CASSAPGQGAGEQYF | TRBV28 | TRBD1 | TRBJ2-7 | many
TGCGCCAGCAGCTTGGGGACAGGGCTAAATACGCAGTATTTT | CASSLGTGLNTQYF | TRBV5-1 | TRBD1 | TRBJ2-3 | many
TGTGCCTGGACGGTGGGAGGCTATGGCTACACCTTC | CAWTVGGYGYTF | TRBV30 | - | TRBJ1-2 | many
TGTGCCAGCAGTGAAGGGCAGGGAATCCAAAATGAAAAACTGTTTTTT | CASSEGQGIQNEKLFF | TRBV2 | - | TRBJ1-4 | many
TGTGCCAGTAGTATATCCGCCAACAGTGTAGCTAATGAAAAACTGTTTTTT | CASSISANSVANEKLFF | TRBV19 | - | TRBJ1-4 | many
TGTGCCAGCACCCAACCCGGGGCCAGGATCTATGGCTACACCTTC | CASTQPGARIYGYTF | TRBV28 | - | TRBJ1-2 | many
TGTGCCAGCAGTTCGGGGACCGCCGGCGCAGATACGCAGTATTTT | CASSSGTAGADTQYF | TRBV28 | - | TRBJ2-3 | many
TGTGCCACCTCACGAGGCACAGATACGCAGTATTTT | CATSRGTDTQYF | TRBV2 | - | TRBJ2-3 | many
TGTGCCAGCAGTATGGGAGGCGATACGCAGTATTTT | CASSMGGDTQYF | TRBV2 | - | TRBJ2-3 | many
TGTGCCAGCAGCTCTTCGGGGACTGGCAATGAGCAGTTCTTC | CASSSSGTGNEQFF | TRBV7-9 | - | TRBJ2-1 | many
TGTGCCAGCAGCTTCGAAAGGGGAGGGTACGAGCAGTACTTC | CASSFERGGYEQYF | TRBV7-9 | TRBD2 | TRBJ2-7 | many
TGTGCCATCAGTGCACAGGGAGACTACGAGCAGTACTTC | CAISAQGDYEQYF | TRBV10-3 | - | TRBJ2-7 | many
TGTGCCAGCAGCTTGGGCGACGGTTGGTATGGCTACACCTTC | CASSLGDGWYGYTF | TRBV5-5 | - | TRBJ1-2 | many
TGTGCCTGGAGTGCAACAGGCAATCAGCCCCAGCATTTT | CAWSATGNQPQHF | TRBV30 | - | TRBJ1-5 | many
TGCAGTGCTAGAGATACCCAGGGAGGCAACTATGGCTACACCTTC | CSARDTQGGNYGYTF | TRBV20-1 | - | TRBJ1-2 | many
TGTGCCAGCAGCCCGTACCCCCAGGGAGTAGGTCAGCCCCAGCATTTT | CASSPYPQGVGQPQHF | TRBV3-1 | - | TRBJ1-5 | -
TGCAGTGCTAGACGCGGAGGGAGTCGGAGCAATCAGCCCCAGCATTTT | CSARRGGSRSNQPQHF | TRBV20-1 | - | TRBJ1-5 | many
TGTGCCAGCAACCCGACAGGGCGGAACGAGCAGTACTTC | CASNPTGRNEQYF | TRBV6-1 | TRBD1 | TRBJ2-7 | many
TGTGCCAGTAGTATGAGACTAGCTGAGGACTACGAGCAGTACTTC | CASSMRLAEDYEQYF | TRBV19 | TRBD2 | TRBJ2-7 | many
TGTGCCAGCAGCTGGGGGACCCTCACAGATACGCAGTATTTT | CASSWGTLTDTQYF | TRBV7-9 | - | TRBJ2-3 | many
TGCGCCAGCAGCACAGGACAGGGCGAGGAAAAACTGTTTTTT | CASSTGQGEEKLFF | TRBV5-1 | TRBD1 | TRBJ1-4 | -
TGTGCCTCTCATTCAGGGACAGGGGCTTCCTACGAGCAGTACTTC | CASHSGTGASYEQYF | TRBV30 | TRBD1 | TRBJ2-7 | few
TGTGCCGGTCAGCGGGGGTTCACCGGGGAGCTGTTTTTT | CAGQRGFTGELFF | TRBV2 | TRBD2 | TRBJ2-2 | -
TGTGCCAGCAGTTCCACCACGGATGGGAATTCACCCCTCCACTTT | CASSSTTDGNSPLHF | TRBV6-5 | - | TRBJ1-6 | -
TGTGCCAGCAGCCAACCAGGGTCTAGCGGGAGGGGGGTTTCGTTCTTC | CASSQPGSSGRGVSFF | TRBV7-9 | TRBD2 | TRBJ2-1 | few
TGTGCCAGCAGCCGGGACAGGGCGGACACTGAAGCTTTCTTT | CASSRDRADTEAFF | TRBV2 | TRBD1 | TRBJ1-1 | few
TGTGCCAGCAGTTACTTCGGGGGGAGCTATGGCTACACCTTC | CASSYFGGSYGYTF | TRBV6-6 | - | TRBJ1-2 | many
TGTGCCAGCAGCTCCGACAGGGTCGGCAATCAGCCCCAGCATTTT | CASSSDRVGNQPQHF | TRBV6-1 | TRBD1 | TRBJ1-5 | many
TGTGCCTGGGGTCCCGGGACTGGCCTGTGGGGCTACACCTTC | CAWGPGTGLWGYTF | TRBV30 | - | TRBJ1-2 | many